This T cell receptor beta chain comes out of a study of blood T cell repertoires in COVID-19. On the study more broadly: Donors in the United States, Italy and Spain gave samples during acute or convalescent COVID-19.

The cohort comprised adults aged roughly 18 to 95 years residing in around 25 US areas. Under the authors' procedure: Reference gene primer amplification in the assay estimated nucleated cell counts. Sequencing used immunoSEQ multiplex PCR; TCRdb keeps in-frame clones, though not all of them. The V and J calls and the clone size are those of that table, but D and trimming were determined from the DNA. The data contain roughly 230,000 clones, 84% of them singletons. CDR1 and CDR2 from the germline V gene are SEHNR and FQNEAQ (reference sequence). The junction had 0 bases not matched to a gene; V was cut back by 8 bases and J by 1 base. CDR3 length: 15 residues.

The chain couples TRBV7-9 to TRBJ2-1; 15 bases match TRBD2. This receptor was identified in a man aged 50 to 60 who had recovered from COVID-19. The material sequenced was PBMCs or T cells enriched from blood (not recorded which). The CDR3, as DNA: TGTGCCAGCGGGACTAGCGGGGGGTCCTACAATGAGCAGTTCTTC. It specifies CASGTSGGSYNEQFF. The whole variable domain, filled in from reference TRBV7-9 and TRBJ2-1, reads DTGVSQNPRHKITKRGQNVTFRCDPISEHNRLYWYRQTLGQGPEFLTYFQNEAQLEKSRLLSDRFSAERPKGSFSTLEIQRTEQGDSAMYLCASGTSGGSYNEQFFGPGTRLTVL.